The clone carrying this T cell receptor (beta chain) was detected only once. The data were taken from a study of breast tumors, draining lymph nodes, adjacent tissues. TCRdb reprocessed the multiplex PCR reads with MiXCR, giving one entry per CDR3 protein. Among about 66,000 distinct CDR3 sequences listed, less than 45% were seen once. Trimming took 6 bases from V and 0 from J; bases not matched to a gene: 8. CDR3 length: 16 amino acids. Looked up from germline, CDR1 is SEHNR and CDR2 is FQNEAQ (reference sequence). The source of this sequence is a female donor with breast cancer. Some clones in this sample may be carry-over from other donors' samples. The rearrangement uses TRBV7-9 and TRBJ2-3; TRBD2 agrees at 8 bases. The source material was breast tumor tissue. CDR3 coding DNA: TGTGCCAGCAGTCCCACAACTAGCGGTAGCACAGATACGCAGTATTTT. Its protein is CASSPTTSGSTDTQYF.